These 23 T cell receptor beta chains came from one sample sequenced in a study of T cells in localized non-small cell lung cancer (dated by TCRdb to 2018 to 2020). Libraries were built with the immunoSEQ multiplex PCR assay. TCRdb limited this immuneACCESS table to in-frame rearrangements with V and J called. A share of clones is missing; checked studies link under half to unresolved V genes, and the rest is unexplained. The sample table lists 23,000 or so clones, more than 85% of them with a count of one. The ten most abundant clones make up around 15% of the sample. The material was peripheral blood, obtained before any cancer treatment. The receptors originated from a man aged 40 to 69 with stage III squamous cell lung carcinoma.

The V and J genes are TRBV28 and TRBJ1-2; D remains unclear. The CDR3 contains 13 residues. V gave up 4 bases and J gave up 4 bases, with 10 bases separating them. Germline CDR1 reads MDHEN; CDR2 reads SYDVKM. CDR3 DNA sequence: TGTGCCAGCAGTTCTGGGAATCGCTATGGCTACACCTTC. As protein: CASSSGNRYGYTF.

The genes are TRBV19 and TRBJ2-5; D unresolved. The V end was cut by 1 base, the J end by 5 bases, with 5 bases between. Germline CDR1 LNHDA, CDR2 SQIVND (reference sequence). The CDR3 consists of 12 residues. The CDR3 DNA sequence: TGTGCCAGTAGTATAGGTCGTGAGACCCAGTACTTC. The encoded protein is CASSIGRETQYF.

This clone was picked up one time. V usage is TRBV6-1 and J usage is TRBJ2-2, with TRBD1 matching over 11 bases. J lost 7 bases, V lost 4 bases, and 8 bases had no gene match. Germline CDR1 reads MNHNS; CDR2 reads SASEGT. This CDR3 is 16 amino acids long. CDR3 nucleotides: TGTGCCAGCAGTGGCCGGGGACAGGGGGATAACGGGGAGCTGTTTTTT. It codes for CASSGRGQGDNGELFF.

The chain carries TRBV4-2 and TRBJ1-1; D unresolved. CDR3 length: 16 amino acids. Germline CDR1 LGHNA, CDR2 YNFKEQ. V was shortened by 0 bases and J by 0 bases, with 11 bases between the two germline ends. CDR3 in DNA: TGTGCCAGCAGCCAAGATAGCGGCAGGCTGAACACTGAAGCTTTCTTT. As protein: CASSQDSGRLNTEAFF.

This chain links TRBV9 with TRBJ2-2, with D possibly matching TRBD2 (5 bases). CDR3 length: 15 amino acids. V lost 4 bases and J 1 base, leaving 11 bases between the germline ends. From germline, CDR1 is SGDLS and CDR2 YYNGEE. CDR3 in amino acids: CASSKTGMNTGELFF. The CDR3 DNA sequence: TGTGCCAGCAGCAAAACCGGGATGAACACCGGGGAGCTGTTTTTT.

V and J are TRBV11-3 and TRBJ2-1, with D maybe TRBD1 (5 bases). Trimming shortened V by 3 bases and J by 12 bases, and 12 bases separated the two germline ends. This CDR3 has 12 residues. The germline V gene has CDR1 SGHNT and CDR2 YENEEA. The CDR3 bases are TGTGCCAGCAGCTTGGGGCCAGGGATGCAGTTCTTC. Its translation: CASSLGPGMQFF.

This chain joins TRBV5-4 and TRBJ2-5, with TRBD1 matching over 7 bases. V lost 7 bases, J lost 5 bases, and 8 bases stayed unmatched. Germline CDR1 reads SGHNT; CDR2 reads YYREEE (reference sequence). This CDR3 has 13 amino acids. The CDR3 nucleotides read TGTGCCAGCTCCCTCCAGGGGGAGGAGACCCAGTACTTC. Translation gives CASSLQGEETQYF.

J is TRBJ2-7 and V is TRBV6-4, with 7 bases lining up with TRBD2. The V gene end was trimmed by 3 bases and the J gene end by 6 bases; junction bases not matched to a gene: 20. CDR3 length equals 18 residues. Germline V gene data show CDR1 as MRHNA and CDR2 as SNTAGT. CDR3 bases: TGTGCCAGCAGTGAATCCGCTAGCGGCAGAGGGTCGCCTTGCGAGCAGTACTTC. Its protein product is CASSESASGRGSPCEQYF.

The rearrangement joins TRBV18 to TRBJ1-2, with no clear D. V was trimmed by 8 bases and J by 4 bases, leaving 17 bases between them. The CDR3 contains 14 residues. In germline, CDR1 is KGHSH, CDR2 LQKENI. CDR3 residues: CASTLEAVGYGYTF. CDR3 sequence (DNA): TGTGCCAGCACCTTGGAGGCGGTAGGCTATGGCTACACCTTC.

This chain uses TRBV6-4 with TRBJ2-1; 8 positions match TRBD2. V was clipped by 6 bases and J by 7 bases; unmatched bases: 8. CDR1 MRHNA and CDR2 SNTAGT come from the germline V gene. This CDR3 is built from 14 residues. The CDR3: CASSRAGGENEQFF. CDR3 DNA sequence: TGTGCCAGCAGCCGGGCGGGAGGTGAGAATGAGCAGTTCTTC.

This clone has a handful of counts. The chain employs TRBV29-1 and TRBJ1-5; D is possibly TRBD1 (6 bases). This CDR3 region has 13 residues. Trimming removed 4 bases at V and 4 bases at J, with 11 bases between. In germline, CDR1 is SQVTM, CDR2 ANQGSEA. The CDR3 bases are TGCAGCGTTGTGGTTCAGGGGAATCAGCCCCAGCATTTT. Residues: CSVVVQGNQPQHF.

This clone was observed once. The chain recombines TRBV12-2 with TRBJ2-1; TRBD2 was called by the table and not checked on the DNA. TRBV12-2 is tagged as a pseudogene. The CDR3 extends over 16 amino acids. CDR3 bases: TGTGCAAGTCGCTTAGTTGGGCGGGAGAGCTACAATGAGCAGTTCTTC. It specifies CASRLVGRESYNEQFF.

The sample holds one count of this clone. V usage is TRBV6-4 and J usage is TRBJ1-1; D is unclear. The V end was cut by 4 bases, the J end by 0 bases, with 12 bases between. In germline, CDR1 is MRHNA, CDR2 SNTAGT. The CDR3 has 15 amino acids. CDR3 coding DNA: TGTGCCAGCAGTGCGGGTCCGACGTTGAACACTGAAGCTTTCTTT. Translating gives CASSAGPTLNTEAFF.

The V call is TRBV7-9, the J call TRBJ2-7, with D maybe TRBD1 (7 bases). CDR3 length: 15 residues. Looked up from germline, CDR1 is SEHNR and CDR2 is FQNEAQ (reference sequence). Trimming stripped 4 bases from V and 7 bases from J, with 20 bases between. The CDR3 sequence: CASSSLTGTVREQYF. CDR3 nucleotides: TGTGCCAGCAGCTCCCTGACAGGGACTGTGAGGGAGCAGTACTTC.

The table lists this clone with a few counts. V is TRBV4-3 and J is TRBJ2-7, with 7 bases aligning to TRBD2. The CDR3 is 15 residues long. The germline gives CDR1 LGHNA, CDR2 YSLEER. With 4 bases clipped from V and 3 bases from J, the junction kept 9 bases outside the gene matches. CDR3 DNA: TGCGCCAGCAGCCCTGGACGCGGCGGGGGCTACGAGCAGTACTTC. It yields the protein CASSPGRGGGYEQYF.

J is TRBJ2-7 and V is TRBV28; D is possibly TRBD1 (6 bases). The V end lost 6 bases, the J end lost 3 bases, and 12 bases lay between the germline ends. The CDR3 has 13 residues. CDR1 and CDR2 (germline): MDHEN, SYDVKM. CDR3 residues: CASRGARHYEQYF. The CDR3 DNA sequence: TGTGCCAGCAGGGGGGCGCGACACTACGAGCAGTACTTC.

The rearrangement joins TRBV28 to TRBJ1-2, with 8 positions matching TRBD1. The CDR3 loop spans 13 amino acids. The trim removed 5 bases at V and 2 bases at J, leaving 1 base unmatched. Looked up from germline, CDR1 is MDHEN and CDR2 is SYDVKM. CDR3 protein: CASSRDRNYGYTF. The CDR3 DNA reads TGTGCCAGCAGTCGGGACAGGAACTATGGCTACACCTTC.

The CDR3 here is CASSWEGRSYEQYF. The CDR3 DNA is TGTGCCAGCAGCTGGGAGGGTCGGAGCTACGAGCAGTACTTC. This rearrangement joins TRBV7-9 to TRBJ2-7, with 7 bases lining up with TRBD2. V lost 4 bases, J lost 3 bases, and 6 bases stayed unmatched. CDR1 and CDR2 (germline): SEHNR, FQNEAQ (reference sequence). This CDR3 spans 14 amino acids.

The chain carries TRBV7-3 and TRBJ2-1; 14 nucleotides agree with TRBD2. V lost 5 bases and J lost 6; bases outside the gene matches: 3. CDR1 is SGHTA, CDR2 FQGTGA, per germline. The CDR3 totals 15 residues. CDR3 in amino acids: CASSPGLAGGNEQFF. In DNA form, the CDR3 reads TGTGCCAGCAGCCCCGGACTAGCGGGGGGCAATGAGCAGTTCTTC.

This clone has a single count. The gene calls are TRBV6-5 and TRBJ2-2, with D possibly matching TRBD1 (6 bases). This CDR3 region has 12 residues. From germline, CDR1 is MNHEY and CDR2 SVGAGI. Trimming removed 5 bases from V and 8 bases from J, with 9 bases in between. CDR3 sequence (DNA): TGTGCCAGCAGTGCAGGGGTAGGGGAGCTGTTTTTT. Protein product: CASSAGVGELFF.

The chain links TRBV2 to TRBJ2-7; 7 bases match TRBD1. Germline CDR1 reads SNHLY; CDR2 reads FYNNEI. The ends lost 4 bases at V and 8 bases at J; junction bases unmatched: 17. The CDR3 has 16 amino acids. In DNA form, the CDR3 reads TGTGCCAGCAGTGGACAGAGGACAGGTGTATTTAGCAAGCAGTACTTC. Residues: CASSGQRTGVFSKQYF.

The chain is built from TRBV15 and TRBJ2-1; 8 bases match TRBD2. V dropped 1 base and J dropped 3; count of bases not matched to a gene: 8. Per the germline V gene, CDR1 is LNHNV and CDR2 is YYDKDF (reference sequence). This CDR3 is 17 amino acids long. In nucleotides, the CDR3 is TGTGCCACCAGCAGAGTTTTTATAAGCGGGGGCTACAATGAGCAGTTCTTC. Translation gives CATSRVFISGGYNEQFF.

This chain joins TRBV11-2 and TRBJ2-1; TRBD2 aligns across 7 bases. The CDR3 runs 16 residues. Germline V gene data show CDR1 as SGHAT and CDR2 as FQNNGV. Germline trimming cut 1 base from V and 0 bases from J; bases unmatched to any gene: 3. This chain's CDR3 is CASSLGVAGSYNEQFF. The CDR3 bases are TGTGCCAGCAGCTTAGGGGTAGCGGGCTCCTACAATGAGCAGTTCTTC. The full variable domain, in which reference TRBV11-2 and TRBJ2-1 provide the parts outside the CDR3, is EAGVAQSPRYKIIEKRQSVAFWCNPISGHATLYWYQQILGQGPKLLIQFQNNGVVDDSQLPKDRFSAERLKGVDSTLKIQPAKLEDSAVYLCASSLGVAGSYNEQFFGPGTRLTVL.